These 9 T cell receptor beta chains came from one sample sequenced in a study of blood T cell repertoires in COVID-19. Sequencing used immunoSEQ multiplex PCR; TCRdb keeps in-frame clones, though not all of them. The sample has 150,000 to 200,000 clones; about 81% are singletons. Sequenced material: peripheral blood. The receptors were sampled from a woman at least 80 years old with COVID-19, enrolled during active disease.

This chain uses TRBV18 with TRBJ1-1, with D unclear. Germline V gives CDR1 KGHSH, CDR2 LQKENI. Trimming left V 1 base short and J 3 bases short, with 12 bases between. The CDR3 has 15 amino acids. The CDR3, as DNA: TGTGCCAGCTCACCACGTTACGGAGTGGACACTGAAGCTTTCTTT. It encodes CASSPRYGVDTEAFF.

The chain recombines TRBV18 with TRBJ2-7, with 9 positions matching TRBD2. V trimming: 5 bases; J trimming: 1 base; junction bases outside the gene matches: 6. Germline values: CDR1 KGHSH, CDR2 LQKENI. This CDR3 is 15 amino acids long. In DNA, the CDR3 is TGTGCCAGCTCAAAACCGGGACTAGCTTCCTACGAGCAGTACTTC. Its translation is CASSKPGLASYEQYF.

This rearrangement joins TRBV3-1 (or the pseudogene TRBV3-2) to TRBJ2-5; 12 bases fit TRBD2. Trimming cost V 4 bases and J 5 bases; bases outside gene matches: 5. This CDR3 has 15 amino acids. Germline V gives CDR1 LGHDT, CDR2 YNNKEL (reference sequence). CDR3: CASSLLAGGPETQYF. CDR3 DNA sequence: TGTGCCAGCAGCCTCCTAGCGGGGGGGCCGGAGACCCAGTACTTC.

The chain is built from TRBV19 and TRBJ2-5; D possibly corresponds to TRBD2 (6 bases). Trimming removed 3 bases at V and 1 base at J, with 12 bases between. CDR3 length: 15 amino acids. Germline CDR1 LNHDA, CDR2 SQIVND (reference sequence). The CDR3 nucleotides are TGTGCCAGTAGTATTGTGGCGGGAACCCAAGAGACCCAGTACTTC. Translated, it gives CASSIVAGTQETQYF.

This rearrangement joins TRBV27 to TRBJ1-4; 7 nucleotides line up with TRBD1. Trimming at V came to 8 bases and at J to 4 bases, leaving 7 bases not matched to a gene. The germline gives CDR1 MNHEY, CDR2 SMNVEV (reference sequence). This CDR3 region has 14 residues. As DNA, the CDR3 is TGTGCCAGCGGAAGCCCAGGGGGTAATGAAAAACTGTTTTTT. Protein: CASGSPGGNEKLFF.

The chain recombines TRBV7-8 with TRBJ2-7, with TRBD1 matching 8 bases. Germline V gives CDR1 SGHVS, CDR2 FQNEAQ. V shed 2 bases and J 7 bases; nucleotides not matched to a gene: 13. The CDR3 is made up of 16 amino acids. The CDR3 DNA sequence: TGTGCCAGCAGCTTACCCTCAGGGGGCCGCTCGGAAGAGCAGTACTTC. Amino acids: CASSLPSGGRSEEQYF.

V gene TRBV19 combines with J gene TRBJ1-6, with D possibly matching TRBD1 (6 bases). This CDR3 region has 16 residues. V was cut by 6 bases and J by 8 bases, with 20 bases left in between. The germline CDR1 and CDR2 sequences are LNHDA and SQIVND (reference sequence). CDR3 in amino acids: CASRNPTGQFDSPLHF. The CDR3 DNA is TGTGCCAGTAGAAACCCAACAGGACAGTTCGATTCACCCCTCCACTTT.

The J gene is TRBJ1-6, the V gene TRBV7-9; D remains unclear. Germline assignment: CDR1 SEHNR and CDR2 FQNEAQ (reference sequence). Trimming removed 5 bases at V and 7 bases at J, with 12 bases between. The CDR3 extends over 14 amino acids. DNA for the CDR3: TGTGCCAGCAGCCCCGGGCCGGGGAATTCACCCCTCCACTTT. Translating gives CASSPGPGNSPLHF.

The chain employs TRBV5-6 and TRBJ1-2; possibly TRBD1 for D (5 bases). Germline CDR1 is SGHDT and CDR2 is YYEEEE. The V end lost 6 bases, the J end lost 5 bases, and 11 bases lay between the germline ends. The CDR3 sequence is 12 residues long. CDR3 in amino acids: CASNDRYYGYTF. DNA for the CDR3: TGTGCCAGCAACGACAGATATTATGGCTACACCTTC.